This T cell receptor (beta chain) appears in the sequencing data of a study of blood T cell repertoires in COVID-19. Here immunoSEQ multiplex PCR was the method, and the copy in TCRdb shows in-frame clones only, minus some. Among 99,000 or so clones, 84% were seen once, and the ten largest hold less than 2%. V lost 0 bases and J lost 5, with 11 bases in between. CDR1 and CDR2 (germline): LNHNV, YYDKDF (reference sequence). The CDR3 is 15 residues long. The V gene is TRBV15, the J gene TRBJ1-5, with D possibly TRBD1 on 6 matching bases. Sequencing was done on a sample of peripheral blood. The origin of this receptor is a man in his 70s with active or convalescent COVID-19. This chain's CDR3 is CATSRDPTGDQPQHF. The CDR3 coding sequence is TGTGCCACCAGCAGAGATCCGACAGGAGATCAGCCCCAGCATTTT.